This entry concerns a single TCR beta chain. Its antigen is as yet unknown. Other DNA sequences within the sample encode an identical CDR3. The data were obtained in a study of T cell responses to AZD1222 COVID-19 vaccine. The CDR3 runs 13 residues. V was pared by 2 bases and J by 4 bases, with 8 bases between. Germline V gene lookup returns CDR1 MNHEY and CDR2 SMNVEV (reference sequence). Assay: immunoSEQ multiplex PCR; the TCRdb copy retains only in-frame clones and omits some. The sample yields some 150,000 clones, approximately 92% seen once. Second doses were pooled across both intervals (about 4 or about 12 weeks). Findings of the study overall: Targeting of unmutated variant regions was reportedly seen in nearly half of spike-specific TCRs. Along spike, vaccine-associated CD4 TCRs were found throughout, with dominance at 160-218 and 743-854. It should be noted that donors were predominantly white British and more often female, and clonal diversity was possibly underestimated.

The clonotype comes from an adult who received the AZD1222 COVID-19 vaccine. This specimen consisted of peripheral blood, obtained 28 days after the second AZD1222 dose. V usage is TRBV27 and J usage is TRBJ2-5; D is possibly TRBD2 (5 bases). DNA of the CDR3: TGTGCCAGCAGTTTAGGAGGTGGAGAGACCCAGTACTTC. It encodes CASSLGGGETQYF.